Below, 11 T cell receptor beta chains from the same sample are listed, as sequenced in a study of T cells after yellow fever vaccination. MiXCR, applied by TCRdb to the 5' RACE reads, yields one record per CDR3 protein. Seen here are more than 80,000 distinct CDR3 sequences, under 7% observed once, and the top ten hold about two fifths. The source was CD8+ T cells sorted from PBMCs, collected 10 days after the yellow fever booster vaccination. The receptors originated from a young man who received the YFV17D yellow fever vaccine.

This clonotype was counted between two and nine times. This chain connects TRBV6-5 to TRBJ2-1; a weak D match, TRBD2 (5 bases). Trimming shortened V by 6 bases and J by 6 bases, and 9 bases separated the two germline ends. Germline-derived CDR1 and CDR2 are MNHEY and SVGAGI. The CDR3 loop spans 12 amino acids. The CDR3 DNA sequence: TGTGCCAGCAGCCCCGGGGTCAATGAGCAGTTCTTC. Translated: CASSPGVNEQFF.

This chain joins TRBV5-1 and TRBJ2-5; possible D gene TRBD2, 6 bases. The CDR3 runs to 13 residues. The V gene lost 6 bases and the J gene lost 1 base, with 10 bases spanning the gap. Germline V gives CDR1 SGHRS, CDR2 YFSETQ. The CDR3 protein is CASTPGLQETQYF. The CDR3 DNA reads TGCGCCAGCACCCCGGGACTCCAAGAGACCCAGTACTTC.

This clonotype came up many times. The chain carries TRBV12-3 or TRBV12-4 and TRBJ2-7; D assignment may be TRBD1 or TRBD2 (5 bases each). V was clipped by 2 bases and J by 7 bases, with 6 bases between them. The CDR3 totals 11 residues. Written as DNA, the CDR3 is TGTGCCAGCAGTTTATGGGGGGAGCAGTACTTC. This gives the protein CASSLWGEQYF.

This clonotype came up many times. The V call is TRBV15, the J call TRBJ2-5; 7 nucleotides agree with TRBD1. J was trimmed by 4 bases and V by 0 bases; bases with no gene match: 5. Germline CDR1 and CDR2: LNHNV and YYDKDF (reference sequence). CDR3 length: 15 amino acids. DNA of the CDR3: TGTGCCACCAGCAGAGATAAACCAGGGGGAGAGACCCAGTACTTC. Amino acids: CATSRDKPGGETQYF.

The chain uses TRBV4-3 and TRBJ1-2, with D hard to call. The ends were cut back, 0 bases at V and 5 bases at J, with 19 bases in the middle. Germline V CDR1 and CDR2: LGHNA, YSLEER. The CDR3 length is 17 residues. The CDR3 loop is CASSQDAVVTAPYGYTF. The CDR3 DNA reads as TGCGCCAGCAGCCAAGATGCTGTAGTCACGGCCCCTTATGGCTACACCTTC.

This clonotype was recorded at least ten times. This chain links TRBV25-1 with TRBJ2-2; tentative D call: TRBD2 (5 bases). Germline CDR1 and CDR2: MGHDK and SYGVNS. The CDR3 is 18 amino acids. V was shortened by 5 bases and J by 2 bases, with 21 bases between the two germline ends. The CDR3 DNA follows: TGTGCCAGCAGTCAAACCCAGACGCCGGACTTTAACACCGGGGAGCTGTTTTTT. As protein: CASSQTQTPDFNTGELFF.

This clonotype showed up just a few times. The rearrangement joins TRBV6-6 to TRBJ2-7; possibly TRBD1 for D (6 bases). V was clipped by 6 bases and J by 3 bases, with 18 bases between them. CDR3 length: 15 amino acids. CDR1 MNHNY and CDR2 SVGAGI come from the germline V gene (reference sequence). The DNA of the CDR3 is TGTGCCAGCAGATCCATCAAGGCAGGGGACTACGAGCAGTACTTC. The encoded protein is CASRSIKAGDYEQYF.

In this sample, this clonotype turned up many times. This chain uses TRBV5-1 with TRBJ2-1; 12 bases match TRBD1. Germline trimming cut 3 bases from V and 7 bases from J; bases unmatched to any gene: 5. The CDR3 is made up of 15 amino acids. Germline CDR1 reads SGHRS; CDR2 reads YFSETQ. The CDR3 here is CASSSGQGAGNEQFF. The CDR3 nucleotides read TGCGCCAGCAGCTCGGGACAGGGGGCTGGGAATGAGCAGTTCTTC. Looking up the rest from reference TRBV5-1 and TRBJ2-1 gives the full variable domain: KAGVTQTPRYLIKTRGQQVTLSCSPISGHRSVSWYQQTPGQGLQFLFEYFSETQRNKGNFPGRFSGRQFSNSRSEMNVSTLELGDSALYLCASSSGQGAGNEQFFGPGTRLTVL.

This clonotype was found many times. This rearrangement joins TRBV12-3 or TRBV12-4 to TRBJ2-1; D remains unclear. The CDR3 runs 12 residues. Between the trimmed V and J ends, which lost 1 base and 8 bases, there was a span of 6 bases. CDR3 in amino acids: CASSLVGDEQFF. The CDR3 DNA reads as TGTGCCAGCAGTTTAGTTGGCGATGAGCAGTTCTTC.

This rearrangement joins TRBV28 to TRBJ2-3, with a tentative D call TRBD1 (6 bases). V was trimmed by 5 bases and J by 2 bases, leaving 14 bases between them. CDR1 and CDR2 from the germline V gene are MDHEN and SYDVKM. There are 15 residues in the CDR3. CDR3: CASSPQGKFTDTQYF. Here the CDR3 DNA reads TGTGCCAGCAGTCCGCAGGGGAAATTCACAGATACGCAGTATTTT. Based on the CDR3 plus reference TRBV28 and TRBJ2-3, the full variable domain is DVKVTQSSRYLVKRTGEKVFLECVQDMDHENMFWYRQDPGLGLRLIYFSYDVKMKEKGDIPEGYSVSREKKERFSLILESASTNQTSMYLCASSPQGKFTDTQYFGPGTRLTVL.

The chain has TRBV2 and TRBJ1-4; a weak D match, TRBD1 (5 bases). V was shortened by 4 bases and J by 3 bases, with 9 bases between the two germline ends. The CDR3 is made up of 14 amino acids. Germline V gene lookup returns CDR1 SNHLY and CDR2 FYNNEI. The CDR3 DNA reads TGTGCCAGCAGTGGTACAGGACCTAATGAAAAACTGTTTTTT. Protein: CASSGTGPNEKLFF.